The TCR beta chain described here comes from a study of cytomegalovirus exposure and HLA in healthy donors (dated by TCRdb to about 2017). Looking at the study overall: In an earlier analysis of roughly 500 of the donors, approximately 300 Gb of sequence data and 117 million unique TCR beta sequences from about 179 million T cells were reported. Donor age, sex, ethnicity and CMV serostatus were compiled alongside the repertoire data. HLA typing covered class I and class II loci at four-digit resolution. An early release covering roughly 600 HLA-typed donors comprised about 300 gigabases of sequencing data and tens of millions of unique TCR sequences. About 5 DR-DQ haplotypes were handled as single units for association and clustering, since linkage in the cohort was strong. Of the 300 to 500 genotyped donors, 65% to 90% were placed in the genetic ancestry cluster associated with self-reported Caucasian donors. To predict cytomegalovirus infection status, the study brought together high-throughput TCR immunosequencing, statistical association of individual TCRs with disease status, and machine learning. Across approximately 400 genotyped donors of the cohort, an average of approximately 200,000 unique TCR beta nucleotide sequences per donor were sequenced, and about a sixth of those sequences were non-productive. The T cell repertoires of roughly 660 subjects were profiled by immunosequencing and related to cytomegalovirus serostatus. A later genetic analysis took genome-wide SNP genotypes for 398 of the 666 donors and used that subset as a discovery cohort. A later analysis re-analyzed previously published TCR beta repertoires from about 730 donors and added high-resolution HLA genotyping to study TCR occurrence patterns. The later analysis used no new phenotypic data to find candidate immune exposures, relying instead on TCR beta sequences and their occurrence across donors. Every discovery cohort repertoire had been produced on one sequencing platform. Besides the first cohort of under 700 subjects, a separate validation cohort made up of 120 different subjects was used. In an earlier analysis of about 590 of the donors, high-throughput TCR beta sequencing was used to judge whether each TCR beta V gene segment behaved as functional or pseudogenic. The number of donors typed differed by locus, with roughly 620-630 for A, B, C, DRB1 and DQB1, roughly 520 for DQA1, over 600 for DPA1, and under 490 for DPB1. The study aimed to test whether cataloging public T cell receptors could reveal signatures of past pathogen exposure. Here is what the overall study found, with its caveats: The only immune exposure information available for the cohort was CMV serostatus. An association between a missense DCLRE1C variant and V-gene and J-gene trimming of TCR beta chains was found in a later genetic analysis and replicated in an independent cohort. When HLA alleles, especially DR and DQ, strongly co-occurred, attributing TCR associations to individual alleles was difficult. Most TCR sequences were seen in very few donors, while some public TCRs were found in many individuals. According to a later genetic analysis, donors in an Asian-associated ancestry cluster had fewer N-insertions in productive TCRs than the approximately 650-donor mean. A further reported finding was that TCR beta sequences accurately predicted the HLA-A and HLA-B alleles for most subjects in the first cohort. At a false discovery rate of 0.05, a later analysis linked under 20,000 TCR beta sequences to specific HLA alleles. Because counts were too low, seventeen rarely observed V segments, including chromosome 9 orphons, were left out of the earlier analysis of about 500 of the donors. Because some donors lacked HLA typing at each locus, the association tests relied only on the typed subset. The authors suggested that the approach could potentially be generalized to other disease states and immunological phenotypes. Most CMV-associated TCR beta chains appeared to be HLA-restricted in a later analysis, and the HLA associations seemed to be driven largely by CMV exposure. Linkage disequilibrium might explain the correlated functional status among segregating V segments, but an unknown experimental factor could not be ruled out. This cohort had only TCR beta chains sequenced, and the lack of alpha or paired-chain data limited which features could be detected. A cluster of highly shared sequence variants was judged likely to be a technical artifact of the sequencing pipeline. In both the original and validation cohorts, the classifier was reported to diagnose cytomegalovirus status with high specificity and sensitivity. In a later analysis, HLA-associated TCR beta chains were found to be more clonally expanded and to have lower generation probabilities than equally common non-associated chains. In vitro tests confirmed that a few of the cytomegalovirus-associated TCR beta chains recognize cytomegalovirus antigens. In an earlier analysis of several hundred of the donors, most TCR beta V segments were observed in productive rearrangements about 90% or about 30% of the time, broadly matching IMGT annotations. A later analysis found that TCR association rates varied across HLA loci, with DRB1 alleles showing the most associated TCRs and HLA-C alleles the fewest. Roughly uniform sequencing depth across donors was assumed in presence/absence analyses, although this assumption may not hold. A total of roughly 160 TCR beta chains were listed by the study as associated with cytomegalovirus. A later analysis reported that several top co-occurrence clusters appeared linked to parvovirus B19, influenza, CMV and Epstein-Barr virus.

For this clone: Its antigen has not been determined. Within one base of it there is no much larger clone, and no base qualities were kept.

The cohort consisted of 670 or so healthy bone marrow donors. At the time of sampling, every cohort member was nominally healthy, though immune exposures that went unrecorded were likely present. The donor tested CMV seropositive, placing the donor among the approximately 290 seropositive members of the cohort. Every donor gave a peripheral blood sample, and the peripheral blood mononuclear cells from that sample were used for TCR beta sequencing. Genomic DNA extraction from the blood cell samples was performed with the Qiagen DNeasy Blood Extraction Kit. Library preparation employed the immunoSEQ multiplex PCR assay. For the multiplex PCR, a mixture combining 60 forward primers for TCR Vbeta segments and 13 reverse primers for TCR Jbeta segments was used. The CDR3 region of rearranged TCR beta genes was amplified from genomic DNA with a multiplex PCR assay. The amplified TCR beta libraries were sequenced on the Illumina HiSeq System as 87-base-pair reads. Per the source publication's procedure: In a later analysis, around 80 million unique TCR beta chains were counted across the 650 to 750 repertoires, and some 10 million of these chains were shared by at least two donors. To remove PCR and sequencing errors, raw reads were error-corrected and collapsed into unique sequences using a nearest-neighbor algorithm that merged closely related sequences. V, D and J gene segments were assigned by aligning CDR3 sequences to IMGT reference sequences. For a sequence to be retained, a match of at least six nucleotides to both a V gene segment and a J gene segment was required. A rearrangement was called productive if the CDR3 had no stop codons and remained in frame with V and J, and every other rearrangement was called non-productive. Following IMGT convention, CDR3 was defined as the stretch from the second conserved V-encoded cysteine to the conserved J-encoded phenylalanine. Sequences without an unambiguous match to a single V gene segment were excluded from the earlier analysis of a few hundred of the donors. In an earlier analysis of several hundred of the donors, V segments were called functional above 56.7% productive rearrangements and were called segregating when the between-donor standard deviation exceeded 5%. A statistical classification framework was developed to diagnose cytomegalovirus status using the catalog of TCR beta chain sequences. In a later analysis, TCR nucleotide sequences were compared against IMGT/GENE-DB human TR gene sequences so that V and J genes could be assigned. Using the TCRdist pipeline, a later analysis assigned CDR3 sequences along with most-parsimonious VDJ recombination scenarios. In a later analysis, each TCR beta chain was defined by its CDR3 amino acid sequence together with its V-gene family, and reads lacking a unique V-gene family were excluded. To address suspected cross-contamination and a sequencing artifact, a later analysis removed a few hundred highly shared, low-generation-probability nucleotide sequences. In a later analysis, a clonal expansion index for each public chain was calculated from normalized within-repertoire ranks of inferred template counts. A later analysis computed generation probabilities with a VDJ recombination model fitted to out-of-frame rearrangements, and checked the results against IGoR. A later analysis scored TCR-TCR, TCR-HLA and TCR-CMV co-occurrence with hypergeometric tests, applying a repertoire-size bias correction to TCR pairs. A later analysis estimated false discovery rates by permuting HLA or CMV assignments 20 times. In a later analysis, co-occurring TCRs were grouped using DBSCAN, with TCRdist sequence similarity added in when clustering inside HLA-allele-positive subsets. Repertoires with fewer than 30,000 or more than 120,000 public chains, plus five repertoires with anomalous nucleotide sharing, were excluded from co-occurrence clustering. The immuneACCESS repertoire file appears here via TCRdb, limited to in-frame rearrangements. These files lack a portion of the clones; in checked studies, under half of the deficit traces to unresolved V genes, and the cause of the others is not known. V, J and clone size reflect that table, while D and trimming were determined from the DNA. The table for this sample lists about 100,000 clones; more than 65% of them were counted only once. The ten top clones hold 4% of the sample.

The sequencing sample was made of PBMCs. This TCR came from a woman aged 45-59 years in good health and CMV-seropositive.

The base sequence is TGTGCCAGCAGTTTATGGGGACAGGGCCTCTACGAGCAGTACTTC. It codes for CASSLWGQGLYEQYF. This chain is built from TRBV27 and TRBJ2-7, with 9 middle bases fitting TRBD1. The germline V gene (reference sequence) provides CDR1 MNHEY and CDR2 SMNVEV. Unmatched junction bases come to 4, with V trimmed by 1 base and J by 3 bases. CDR3 length: 15 amino acids, cysteine to phenylalanine. Just CDR3 DNA is preserved here, 45 bases in frame from base 1.